This TCR beta chain derives from a study of T cells in Graves' hyperthyroidism and ophthalmopathy. The V gene lost 5 bases and the J gene lost 4 bases, with 11 bases spanning the gap. CDR1 and CDR2 (germline): SGHDN, FVKESK. The CDR3 is 13 residues long. Exclusion of patients followed from uncontrolled infection, other autoimmune disease, pregnancy or lactation. The table lists this clonotype with many counts. Its specificity is not known. General study results and limits: Also found in blood were most expanded thyroid clonotypes above 0.001.

Amplification targeted TCR beta CDR3 regions from RNA transcripts. HTBI primers were employed in a first-round RT-PCR of the TCR CDR3. TCRdb processed the multiplex PCR reads anew with MiXCR; each CDR3 protein has one entry. This repertoire shows a few hundred thousand distinct CDR3 sequences, approximately 48% found once; its top ten account for approximately 44%. The J gene is TRBJ1-2, the V gene TRBV14, with D possibly TRBD1 on 6 matching bases. The source is an adult woman with Graves' disease, either hyperthyroidism or ophthalmopathy (not recorded which). The sample was peripheral blood or thyroid tissue (not recorded which). CDR3 coding DNA: TGTGCCAGCAGCACCGGACAGTCCTATGGCTACACCTTC. Its protein is CASSTGQSYGYTF. Combining the CDR3 with reference TRBV14 and TRBJ1-2 gives the whole variable domain EAGVTQFPSHSVIEKGQTVTLRCDPISGHDNLYWYRRVMGKEIKFLLHFVKESKQDESGMPNNRFLAERTGGTYSTLKVQPAELEDSGVYFCASSTGQSYGYTFGSGTRLTVV.